The rows below give T cell receptor beta chains drawn from one sample of a study of blood T cell repertoires in COVID-19. Profiling relied on immunoSEQ multiplex PCR, and the TCRdb table lists in-frame clones only, not all of them. The data show 250,000 or so clones, with roughly 86% seen just once and around 7.3% held by the top ten. Sequenced input: peripheral blood. The receptors were gathered from a woman in her seventies with active or convalescent COVID-19. Each CDR3 is given with its conserved first and last residue. Fields, in order: D gene, J gene, V gene, clone size, CDR3 DNA, CDR3 protein. The D gene is left open where the match is weak. Expanded clones get a size class; other rows say once, few or many, or leave the size out.

>.|TRBJ1-1|TRBV12-3/TRBV12-4|.
TGTGCCAGCAGGCTACGCACTGAAGCTTTCTTT
CASRLRTEAFF
>TRBD1|TRBJ2-5|TRBV5-1|.
TGCGCCAGCAGCAAACCCGGGACAGTCCAAGAGACCCAGTACTTC
CASSKPGTVQETQYF
>.|TRBJ1-5|TRBV3-1/TRBV3-2|.
TGTGCCAGCAGCCGTGGGGGGGAGCCCCAGCATTTT
CASSRGGEPQHF
>TRBD2|TRBJ2-3|TRBV9|.
TGTGCCAGCAGCGTATCTCGGACTAGAAAAACAAGAGATACGCAGTATTTT
CASSVSRTRKTRDTQYF
>TRBD1|TRBJ2-5|TRBV2|.
TGTGCCAGCAGAGTACAGGGGCTCCAGTACTTC
CASRVQGLQYF
>.|TRBJ1-3|TRBV5-1|.
TGCGCCAGCAGCTTGATGGGCGTCTCTGGAAACACCATATATTTT
CASSLMGVSGNTIYF
>.|TRBJ1-3|TRBV5-4|.
TGTGCCAGCAGCTTGGATGGTGCTCCCTGGAGGGCCATATATTTT
CASSLDGAPWRAIYF
>TRBD1|TRBJ1-5|TRBV7-2|.
TGTGCCAGCAGCCTGTGGGGGACAGTAGATAGCAATCAGCCCCAGCATTTT
CASSLWGTVDSNQPQHF
>.|TRBJ1-1|TRBV10-3|.
TGTGCCATCAGTGGATGGGGCTCTGAAGCTTTCTTT
CAISGWGSEAFF
>TRBD1|TRBJ2-3|TRBV3-1/TRBV3-2|once
TGTGCCAGCAGCCAAGTTTATGGCAGGGGGACAGATACGCAGTATTTT
CASSQVYGRGTDTQYF
>TRBD1|TRBJ1-4|TRBV6-2/TRBV6-3|.
TGTGCCAGCAGTTTCCGGACAGGAGAAAAACTGTTTTTT
CASSFRTGEKLFF
>.|TRBJ2-2|TRBV24-1|.
TGTGCCACCAGTCCCCGTACAGGGATGAGCACCGGGGAGCTGTTTTTT
CATSPRTGMSTGELFF
>.|TRBJ1-1|TRBV10-2|once
TGCGCCAGCAAGCAGGGAAGGGAGAACACTGAAGCTTTCTTT
CASKQGRENTEAFF
>.|TRBJ1-1|TRBV14|.
TGTGCCAGCAGCCAAGCTTTAATGAACACTGAAGCTTTCTTT
CASSQALMNTEAFF
>.|TRBJ1-2|TRBV24-1|.
TGTGCCACCAGTGAGAGGCTAAACTATGGCTACACCTTC
CATSERLNYGYTF
>.|TRBJ1-5|TRBV5-5|.
TGTGCCAGCAGCCCCCGGACAGTTAGCAATCAGCCCCAGCATTTT
CASSPRTVSNQPQHF
>.|TRBJ2-1|TRBV13|.
TGTGCCAGCAGCTTAGCCGCAAACTTCTACAATGAGCAGTTCTTC
CASSLAANFYNEQFF
>.|TRBJ2-7|TRBV10-3|once
TGTGCCTTACGACGGGAGCAAGAATACGAGCAGTACTTC
CALRREQEYEQYF
>.|TRBJ1-1|TRBV19|.
TGTGCCAGTAGTATCCGTCAAGTAGGGGTACGGAACACTGAAGCTTTCTTT
CASSIRQVGVRNTEAFF
>TRBD1|TRBJ1-2|TRBV3-1/TRBV3-2|.
TGTGCCAGCAGCCAACCTACAGGGGGTGGACATTATGGCTACACCTTC
CASSQPTGGGHYGYTF
>TRBD2|TRBJ2-1|TRBV7-2|.
TGTGCCAGCAGCTTAGCGGAGGGCGGGGGATCCTCCTACAATGAGCAGTTCTTC
CASSLAEGGGSSYNEQFF
>.|TRBJ2-5|TRBV3-1/TRBV3-2|few
TGTGCCAGCAGCCAAACCCCCGGAGGGGAGACCCAGTACTTC
CASSQTPGGETQYF
>TRBD2|TRBJ2-2|TRBV9|.
TGTGCCAGCAGAGGACTAGCGGGGGGTTCGAACACCGGGGAGCTGTTTTTT
CASRGLAGGSNTGELFF
>.|TRBJ1-1|TRBV6-1|.
TGTGCCAGCAGTGAGCGGGGGGCAGGGCGGACTGAAGCTTTCTTT
CASSERGAGRTEAFF
>TRBD1|TRBJ2-1|TRBV10-2|once
TGCGCCAGCAGTGAGTCGAGGGGACAGGGGTTCGATCAGTTCTTC
CASSESRGQGFDQFF
>.|TRBJ2-7|TRBV20-1|.
TGCGGGGGCTTTACAGCCTACGAGCAGTACTTC
CGGFTAYEQYF
>.|TRBJ2-3|TRBV4-3|few
TGCGCCAGCAGCCCGTCTGGCCCAGGGGAACCAGATACGCAGTATTTT
CASSPSGPGEPDTQYF